The clone carrying this T cell receptor beta chain was seen a few times. Its matching antigen is unknown. Germline V gene lookup returns CDR1 KGHSH and CDR2 LQKENI. The CDR3 covers 13 residues. Trimming took 3 bases from V and 9 from J; bases not matched to a gene: 5. MiXCR was run by TCRdb on the 5' RACE reads, yielding one entry per CDR3 protein. The repertoire holds around 300,000 distinct CDR3 sequences, under 15% seen once, with over 20% in the top ten. The sample belongs to a study of T-cell memory formation after mild COVID-19. Study-level results: Within pre-infection memory, some responding clones were found, suggesting cross-reactive memory joined. Contracting CD4+ clones sat mainly in CM and EM; CD8+ in EMRA. CD4+ bias marked clones expanding day 15 to 37, unlike balanced contracting clones.

The chain recombines TRBV18 with TRBJ1-5; 7 bases line up with TRBD1. Sample: PBMCs or a T cell subset sorted from them (not recorded which). This TCR was recovered from a young man who had mild COVID-19 (a few samples of this study predate the infection). Cell type and time point are not known. The CDR3 region has the DNA TGTGCCAGCTCACCTACAGGGGCTATGCCCCAGCATTTT. Translating gives CASSPTGAMPQHF.